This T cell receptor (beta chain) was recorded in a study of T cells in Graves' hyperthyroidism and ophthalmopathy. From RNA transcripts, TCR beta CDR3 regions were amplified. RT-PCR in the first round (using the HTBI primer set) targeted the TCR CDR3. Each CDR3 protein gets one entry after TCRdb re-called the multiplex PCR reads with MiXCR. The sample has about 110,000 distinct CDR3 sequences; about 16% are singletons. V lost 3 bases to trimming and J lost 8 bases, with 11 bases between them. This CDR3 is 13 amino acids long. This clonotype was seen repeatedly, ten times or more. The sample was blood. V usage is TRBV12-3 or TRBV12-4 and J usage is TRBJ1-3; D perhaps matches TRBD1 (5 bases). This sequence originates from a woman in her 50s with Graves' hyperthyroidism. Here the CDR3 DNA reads TGTGCCAGCAGTTTTGGTGGAGGGGACACCATATATTTT. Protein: CASSFGGGDTIYF.